Shown below are 26 T cell receptor beta chains from a single sample sequenced in a study of shared clonotypes between healthy human individuals. Assay used: immunoSEQ multiplex PCR; TCRdb lists only in-frame clones, some missing. The sample yields about 610,000 clones, about 97% seen once. Sequenced: naive CD4+ T cells sorted from blood. The subset: CD45RA+ positively selected. Source of these receptors: a woman aged 25 to 39 in good health.

The count of this clone is one. The chain recombines TRBV2 with TRBJ2-1, with TRBD2 identical over 10 bases. With 7 bases clipped from V and 4 bases from J, the junction kept 1 base outside the gene matches. The CDR3 sequence is 13 residues long. From germline, CDR1 is SNHLY and CDR2 FYNNEI. In nucleotides, the CDR3 is TGTGCCAGCAAGCGGGAGGGTTACAATGAGCAGTTCTTC. The encoded protein is CASKREGYNEQFF.

The chain uses TRBV5-1 and TRBJ1-4, with TRBD1 as a possible D gene (6 bases). CDR1 is SGHRS, CDR2 YFSETQ, per germline. Trimming took 3 bases from V and 7 from J, leaving 16 bases between them. The CDR3 extends over 15 amino acids. Here the CDR3 DNA reads TGCGCCAGCAGCTCACGGGGCGGGGGCATTGAAAAACTGTTTTTT. Residues: CASSSRGGGIEKLFF.

J is TRBJ2-5 and V is TRBV30; D remains ambiguous. CDR1 is GTSNPN, CDR2 SVGIG, per germline (reference sequence). With 3 bases removed from V and 4 bases from J, the gap between germline ends came to 9 bases. This CDR3 has 12 amino acids. Here the CDR3 DNA reads TGTGCCTGGAGACTACTACGAGAGACCCAGTACTTC. Amino acid sequence: CAWRLLRETQYF. Full variable domain (rest looked up from reference TRBV30 and TRBJ2-5): SQTIHQWPATLVQPVGSPLSLECTVEGTSNPNLYWYRQAAGRGLQLLFYSVGIGQISSEVPQNLSASRPQDRQFILSSKKLLLSDSGFYLCAWRLLRETQYFGPGTRLLVL.

The J gene is TRBJ1-4, the V gene TRBV6-1; 10 nucleotides match TRBD1. The CDR3 has 14 amino acids. Trimming removed 6 bases from V and 8 bases from J; junction bases left unmatched: 6. Per the germline V gene, CDR1 is MNHNS and CDR2 is SASEGT. In nucleotides, the CDR3 is TGTGCCAGCAGAGAGCCGGGACAGGGGGAAAAACTGTTTTTT. Protein: CASREPGQGEKLFF.

The CDR3 sequence is CASSLAAAENEKLFF. CDR3 coding DNA: TGTGCCAGCAGCTTAGCGGCGGCCGAAAATGAAAAACTGTTTTTT. The chain recombines TRBV7-9 with TRBJ1-4; D ambiguous. The length of the CDR3 is 15 residues. V lost 0 bases to trimming and J lost 5 bases, with 10 bases between them. CDR1 is SEHNR and CDR2 is FQNEAQ in the germline V gene (reference sequence). Based on the CDR3 plus reference TRBV7-9 and TRBJ1-4, the full variable domain is DTGVSQNPRHKITKRGQNVTFRCDPISEHNRLYWYRQTLGQGPEFLTYFQNEAQLEKSRLLSDRFSAERPKGSFSTLEIQRTEQGDSAMYLCASSLAAAENEKLFFGSGTQLSVL.

V gene TRBV14 combines with J gene TRBJ1-1; D is unresolved. This CDR3 is 14 amino acids long. V lost 0 bases to trimming and J lost 4 bases, with 9 bases between them. Germline CDR1 reads SGHDN; CDR2 reads FVKESK. As DNA, the CDR3 is TGTGCCAGCAGCCAAGAAGCGGGGATCACTGAAGCTTTCTTT. Protein sequence: CASSQEAGITEAFF.

The J gene is TRBJ2-2, the V gene TRBV5-5; D gene unclear. Germline V lookup: CDR1 SGHKS, CDR2 YYEKEE (reference sequence). V was shortened by 1 base and J by 2 bases, with 6 bases between the two germline ends. The CDR3 has 14 amino acids. The CDR3 nucleotides are TGTGCCAGCAGCTTGTGGGGTAACACCGGGGAGCTGTTTTTT. Residues: CASSLWGNTGELFF.

The chain links TRBV18 to TRBJ2-6; D is possibly TRBD2 (5 bases). Looked up from germline, CDR1 is KGHSH and CDR2 is LQKENI. This CDR3 has 17 amino acids. V lost 6 bases to trimming and J lost 0 bases, with 15 bases between them. CDR3 in DNA: TGTGCCAGCTCCGGGTTGGACGGACTCTCTGGGGCCAACGTCCTGACTTTC. The encoded protein is CASSGLDGLSGANVLTF.

This chain joins TRBV28 and TRBJ2-3, with D possibly being TRBD1 or TRBD2 (5 bases each). The CDR3 contains 15 residues. Germline CDR1 reads MDHEN; CDR2 reads SYDVKM. Between the trimmed V and J ends, which lost 4 bases and 1 base, there was a span of 12 bases. The CDR3 reads CASSSSLGGTDTQYF. The DNA for the CDR3 is TGTGCCAGCAGTTCATCCTTGGGGGGCACAGATACGCAGTATTTT.

The chain is built from TRBV19 and TRBJ2-2; D possibly corresponds to TRBD1 (5 bases). The CDR3 is 16 residues long. Per germline, CDR1 LNHDA and CDR2 SQIVND (reference sequence). V lost 7 bases and J 0 bases, leaving 15 bases between the germline ends. CDR3 protein: CASTNRQPANTGELFF. As DNA, the CDR3 is TGTGCCAGTACCAACAGACAGCCAGCGAACACCGGGGAGCTGTTTTTT.

This sequence joins TRBV6-5 and TRBJ1-1; tentative D call: TRBD1 (6 bases). V lost 8 bases and J lost 1, with 8 bases in between. CDR3 length equals 12 residues. Germline V lookup: CDR1 MNHEY, CDR2 SVGAGI. The CDR3 loop reads CASQGTNTEAFF. The CDR3 DNA follows: TGTGCCAGCCAGGGGACGAACACTGAAGCTTTCTTT.

V gene TRBV28 combines with J gene TRBJ2-2; D is perhaps TRBD1 (5 bases). The CDR3 is made up of 15 amino acids. The V end was cut by 6 bases, the J end by 7 bases, with 18 bases between. CDR1 is MDHEN and CDR2 is SYDVKM in the germline V gene. The CDR3, as DNA: TGTGCCAGCAGATTCCCGACAGACTCCTACGGGGAGCTGTTTTTT. Its protein is CASRFPTDSYGELFF.

This chain joins TRBV10-1 and TRBJ2-1; TRBD1 or TRBD2 may be the D gene (5 bases each). Germline V gene sequence: CDR1 WNHNN, CDR2 SYGVQD (reference sequence). V gave up 3 bases and J gave up 7 bases, with 16 bases separating them. The CDR3 runs to 15 residues. The CDR3 loop is CASSDPTRAGNEQFF. In DNA, the CDR3 is TGCGCCAGCAGTGATCCCACCAGGGCGGGTAATGAGCAGTTCTTC.

The chain uses TRBV18 and TRBJ1-2, with TRBD1 as a possible D gene (5 bases). The germline CDR1 and CDR2 sequences are KGHSH and LQKENI. V lost 3 bases, J lost 0 bases, and 11 bases lay in between. The CDR3 totals 15 residues. CDR3 nucleotide sequence: TGTGCCAGCTCACCGGGGGACGGGGCTAACTATGGCTACACCTTC. The encoded protein is CASSPGDGANYGYTF. Filled out from reference TRBV18 and TRBJ1-2, the complete variable domain reads NAGVMQNPRHLVRRRGQEARLRCSPMKGHSHVYWYRQLPEEGLKFMVYLQKENIIDESGMPKERFSAEFPKEGPSILRIQQVVRGDSAAYFCASSPGDGANYGYTFGSGTRLTVV.

The rearrangement joins TRBV27 to TRBJ2-5; D gene ambiguous. This CDR3 contains 15 residues. V lost 6 bases, J lost 1 base, and 15 bases lay in between. The germline gives CDR1 MNHEY, CDR2 SMNVEV (reference sequence). In DNA form, the CDR3 reads TGTGCCAGCAGCCTTAGACCGACCCCCCAAGAGACCCAGTACTTC. Amino acid sequence: CASSLRPTPQETQYF.

The chain recombines TRBV27 with TRBJ1-5, with 11 nucleotides matching TRBD1. CDR3 size: 16 residues. The V and J ends lost 5 bases and 5 bases, in that order; junction bases with no gene match: 8. Per germline, CDR1 MNHEY and CDR2 SMNVEV (reference sequence). The CDR3 nucleotides read TGTGCCAGCAGTCCGACCGGGACAGGGGGTCATCAGCCCCAGCATTTT. It translates to CASSPTGTGGHQPQHF.

The CDR3 spells CASSLGGTDHFSPLHF. DNA for the CDR3: TGTGCCAGCAGCTTGGGCGGGACCGACCATTTTTCACCCCTCCACTTT. V gene TRBV5-4 combines with J gene TRBJ1-6, with D possibly matching TRBD1 (5 bases). Germline V gene data show CDR1 as SGHNT and CDR2 as YYREEE (reference sequence). Trimming left V 0 bases short and J 9 bases short, with 16 bases between. CDR3 length: 16 residues.

The chain carries TRBV6-5 and TRBJ1-6; D is undetermined. The CDR3 spans 13 residues. Per germline, CDR1 MNHEY and CDR2 SVGAGI. The V end lost 6 bases, the J end lost 9 bases, and 12 bases lay between the germline ends. The CDR3 spells CASSKEYRSPLHF. CDR3 DNA sequence: TGTGCCAGCAGCAAGGAGTACCGTTCACCCCTCCACTTT.

The V gene is TRBV5-1, the J gene TRBJ2-7, with a weak D call TRBD1 (6 bases). CDR1 SGHRS and CDR2 YFSETQ come from the germline V gene. The V end was cut by 0 bases, the J end by 3 bases, with 13 bases between. The CDR3 has 15 amino acids. The CDR3 protein is CASSLDGGTLYEQYF. In DNA form, the CDR3 reads TGCGCCAGCAGCTTGGATGGGGGCACCCTCTACGAGCAGTACTTC.

The chain has TRBV19 and TRBJ2-3; 7 bases agree with TRBD1. Germline CDR1 reads LNHDA; CDR2 reads SQIVND (reference sequence). J was trimmed by 2 bases and V by 5 bases; bases with no gene match: 4. The CDR3 sequence is 14 residues long. CDR3 amino acids: CASSGQAATDTQYF. In DNA, the CDR3 is TGTGCCAGTAGTGGACAGGCAGCCACAGATACGCAGTATTTT.

V and J are TRBV9 and TRBJ2-7, with no clear D. Per the germline V gene, CDR1 is SGDLS and CDR2 is YYNGEE. V was trimmed by 4 bases and J by 6 bases, leaving 14 bases between them. The CDR3 sequence is 13 residues long. The CDR3 reads CASSPRTKTEQYF. Here the CDR3 DNA reads TGTGCCAGCAGCCCCCGGACCAAAACCGAGCAGTACTTC.

This chain connects TRBV9 to TRBJ2-1, with 7 nucleotides matching TRBD1. The germline gives CDR1 SGDLS, CDR2 YYNGEE. The CDR3 is 15 amino acids. J gave up 0 bases and V 4 bases, and 4 bases lay outside the gene matches. This chain's CDR3 is CASSPRDSSYNEQFF. Written as DNA, the CDR3 is TGTGCCAGCAGCCCCCGGGACAGCTCCTACAATGAGCAGTTCTTC.

This chain joins TRBV28 and TRBJ1-1, with 7 bases that match TRBD1. Germline V gene data show CDR1 as MDHEN and CDR2 as SYDVKM. The CDR3 contains 16 residues. The J segment lost 0 bases and the V segment lost 6 bases, leaving 10 bases of the junction unmatched. The CDR3 nucleotides read TGTGCCAGCAGCCACACAGGGGTCGCCTTGAACACTGAAGCTTTCTTT. This encodes CASSHTGVALNTEAFF.

The chain links TRBV9 to TRBJ2-7; TRBD2 aligns across 7 bases. Germline assignment: CDR1 SGDLS and CDR2 YYNGEE. CDR3 size: 14 residues. The ends lost 4 bases at V and 4 bases at J; junction bases unmatched: 8. The CDR3 loop is CASSPRDYLYEQYF. CDR3 DNA: TGTGCCAGCAGCCCCCGGGACTACCTTTACGAGCAGTACTTC.

The chain links TRBV7-2 to TRBJ1-1; D call uncertain. Germline CDR1 is SGHTA and CDR2 is FQGNSA. The CDR3 runs 15 residues. Trimming shortened V by 4 bases and J by 11 bases, and 23 bases separated the two germline ends. CDR3 sequence: CASSSRTGLLNAAFF. The CDR3 nucleotides read TGTGCCAGCAGCTCTCGGACCGGTTTGCTCAATGCGGCTTTCTTT.

This clone appeared a single time. J is TRBJ1-1 and V is TRBV27; D call uncertain. The CDR3 loop spans 12 amino acids. Trimming cost V 4 bases and J 8 bases, with 11 bases left between them. Germline-derived CDR1 and CDR2 are MNHEY and SMNVEV (reference sequence). This chain's CDR3 is CASSSGVGEAFF. In DNA, the CDR3 is TGTGCCAGCAGTTCCGGGGTCGGGGAAGCTTTCTTT.